The 2 T cell receptor beta chains given below trace back to one sample, sequenced in a study of cytomegalovirus exposure and HLA in healthy donors. The PCR contained 60 Vbeta and 13 Jbeta primers. Method: immunoSEQ multiplex PCR; TCRdb's copy keeps in-frame clones and lacks some. The sample consists of around 100,000 clones, approximately 82% of them appearing once. The sequenced sample was PBMCs. These TCRs come from a young man in good health and CMV-seropositive.

Regarding this clone: Since a far larger clone is one base different, this is likely a read error. The chain couples TRBV5-6 to TRBJ2-4, with a weak D call TRBD1 (6 bases). Near its end, the DNA agrees better with TRBJ2-7, so the J call may be wrong. Germline CDR1 is SGHDT and CDR2 is YYEEEE. The CDR3 extends over 13 amino acids. CDR3 sequence (DNA): TGTGCCAGCAGCTATACAGGGTCCTACGAGCAGTACTTC. Translating it yields CASSYTGSYEQYF.

V is TRBV15 and J is TRBJ2-5; TRBD2 agrees at 12 bases. CDR3 size: 18 residues. The V and J ends lost 6 bases and 7 bases, in that order; junction bases with no gene match: 18. CDR1 is LNHNV and CDR2 is YYDKDF in the germline V gene (reference sequence). This CDR3 is CATSDRLAGGSLSGTQYF. CDR3 coding DNA: TGTGCCACCAGTGACCGGCTAGCGGGAGGGTCCTTGAGTGGGACCCAGTACTTC.